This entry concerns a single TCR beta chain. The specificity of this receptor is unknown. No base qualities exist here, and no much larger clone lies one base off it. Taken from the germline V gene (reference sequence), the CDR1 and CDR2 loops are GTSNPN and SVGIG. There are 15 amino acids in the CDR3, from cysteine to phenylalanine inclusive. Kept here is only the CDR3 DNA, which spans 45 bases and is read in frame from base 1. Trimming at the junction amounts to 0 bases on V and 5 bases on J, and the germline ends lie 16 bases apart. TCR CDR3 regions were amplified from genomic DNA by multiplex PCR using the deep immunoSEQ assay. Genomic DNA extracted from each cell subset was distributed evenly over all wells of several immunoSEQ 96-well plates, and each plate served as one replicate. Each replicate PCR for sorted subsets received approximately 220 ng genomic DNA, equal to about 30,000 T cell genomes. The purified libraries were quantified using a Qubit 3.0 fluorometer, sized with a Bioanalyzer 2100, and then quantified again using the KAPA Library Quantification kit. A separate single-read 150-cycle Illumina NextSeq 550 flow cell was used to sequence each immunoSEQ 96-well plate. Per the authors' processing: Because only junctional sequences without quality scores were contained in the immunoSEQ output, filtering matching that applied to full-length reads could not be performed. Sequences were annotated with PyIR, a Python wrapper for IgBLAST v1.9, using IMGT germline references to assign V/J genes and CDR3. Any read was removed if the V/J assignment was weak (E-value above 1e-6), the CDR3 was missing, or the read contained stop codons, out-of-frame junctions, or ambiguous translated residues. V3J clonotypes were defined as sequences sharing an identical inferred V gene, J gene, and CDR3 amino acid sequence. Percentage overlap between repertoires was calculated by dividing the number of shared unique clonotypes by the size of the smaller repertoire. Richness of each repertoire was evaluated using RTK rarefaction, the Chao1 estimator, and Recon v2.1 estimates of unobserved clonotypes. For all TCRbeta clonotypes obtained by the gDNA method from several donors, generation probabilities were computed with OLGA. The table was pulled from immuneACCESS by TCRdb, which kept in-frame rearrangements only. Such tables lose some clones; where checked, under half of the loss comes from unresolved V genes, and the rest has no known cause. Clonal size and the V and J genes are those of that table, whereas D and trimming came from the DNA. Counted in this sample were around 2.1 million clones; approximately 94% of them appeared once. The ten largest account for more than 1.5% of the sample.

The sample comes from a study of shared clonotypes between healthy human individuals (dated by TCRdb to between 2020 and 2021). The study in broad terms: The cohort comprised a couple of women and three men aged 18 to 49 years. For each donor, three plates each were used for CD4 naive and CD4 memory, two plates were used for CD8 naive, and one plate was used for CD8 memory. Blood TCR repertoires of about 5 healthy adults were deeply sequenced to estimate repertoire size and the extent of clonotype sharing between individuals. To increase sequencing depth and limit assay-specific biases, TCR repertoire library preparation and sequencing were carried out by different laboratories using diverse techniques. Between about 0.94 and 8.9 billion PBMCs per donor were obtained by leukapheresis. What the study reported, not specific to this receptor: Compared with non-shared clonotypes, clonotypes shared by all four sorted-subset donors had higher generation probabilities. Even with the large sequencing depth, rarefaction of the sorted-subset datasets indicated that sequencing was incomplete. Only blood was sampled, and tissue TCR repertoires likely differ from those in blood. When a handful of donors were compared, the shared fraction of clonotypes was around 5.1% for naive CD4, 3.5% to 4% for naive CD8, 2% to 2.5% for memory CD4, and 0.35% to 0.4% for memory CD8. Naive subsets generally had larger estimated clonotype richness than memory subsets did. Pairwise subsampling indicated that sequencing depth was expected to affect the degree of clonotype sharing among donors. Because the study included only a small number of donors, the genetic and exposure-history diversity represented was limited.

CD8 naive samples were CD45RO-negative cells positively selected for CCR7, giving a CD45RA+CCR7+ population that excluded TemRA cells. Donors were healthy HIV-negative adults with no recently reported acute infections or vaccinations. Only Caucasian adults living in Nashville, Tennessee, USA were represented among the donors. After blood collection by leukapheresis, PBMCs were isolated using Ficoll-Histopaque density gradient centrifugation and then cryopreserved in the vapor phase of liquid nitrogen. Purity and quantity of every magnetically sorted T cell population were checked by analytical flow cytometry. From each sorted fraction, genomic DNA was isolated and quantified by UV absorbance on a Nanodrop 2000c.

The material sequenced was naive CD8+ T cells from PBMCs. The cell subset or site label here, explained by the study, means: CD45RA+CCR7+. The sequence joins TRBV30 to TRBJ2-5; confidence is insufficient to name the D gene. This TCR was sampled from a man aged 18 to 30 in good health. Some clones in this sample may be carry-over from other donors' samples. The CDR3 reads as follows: CAWSVPRISGETQYF. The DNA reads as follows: TGTGCCTGGAGTGTACCAAGGATAAGTGGGGAGACCCAGTACTTC.